This T cell receptor beta chain was retrieved from a study of CD8 T cells in ankylosing spondylitis. Study observations and caveats: Reactive arthritis synovial fluid and blood previously showed some of these motif variants. Clones linked to disease were reported to show significant enrichment in matched ankylosing spondylitis synovial fluid. There was a TCR beta motif, made of eight highly homologous variants, that appeared characteristic of ankylosing spondylitis blood.

V lost 3 bases, J lost 0 bases, and 13 bases lay in between. The CDR3 loop spans 16 amino acids. TCRdb processed the 5' RACE reads anew with MiXCR; each CDR3 protein has one entry. Among 200,000 to 250,000 distinct CDR3 sequences listed, approximately 7.3% were seen once. This clonotype was counted ten times or more. Its antigen remains unidentified. The rearrangement links TRBV12-3 or TRBV12-4 to TRBJ2-3; D unclear. The clonotype originates from a male donor with ankylosing spondylitis. What was sequenced was blood, either unsorted or a sorted T cell fraction (not recorded which). CDR3 sequence (DNA): TGTGCCAGCAGTTTTGGTGCTCTACCTAGCACAGATACGCAGTATTTT. This gives the protein CASSFGALPSTDTQYF.